This T cell receptor (beta chain) stems from a study of T cells in Graves' hyperthyroidism and ophthalmopathy. Amplification of TCR beta CDR3 regions was performed using RNA transcripts as template. The HTBI primer set served for first-round RT-PCR of the TCR CDR3. TCRdb processed the multiplex PCR reads anew with MiXCR; each CDR3 protein has one entry. This table holds 490,000 or so distinct CDR3 sequences, 15% to 20% found once. Uncontrolled infection, other autoimmune disease, pregnancy or lactation excluded patients. Germline CDR1 reads SGHTS; CDR2 reads YDEGEE. V was cut by 0 bases and J by 3 bases, with 7 bases left in between. The CDR3 length is 15 residues.

This rearrangement joins TRBV5-8 to TRBJ2-6; a possible D gene is TRBD1 (6 bases). This sequence originates from a man in his forties with Graves' ophthalmopathy. The material sequenced was blood. DNA for the CDR3: TGTGCCAGCAGCTTGGGGGGGCGTGGGGCCAACGTCCTGACTTTC. It yields the protein CASSLGGRGANVLTF.